This T cell receptor (beta chain) was recorded in a study of read filtering for tumor transcriptome and immune sequencing (dated by TCRdb to the early 2020s). Background on the whole study: The cohort was composed of some 16 male and more than twelve female patients, with a mean age of approximately 66 years and an age range of about 47 to 85. Under revised international staging, roughly 8 patients fell into R-ISS I, 16 into R-ISS II and roughly 7 into R-ISS III. Whole-transcriptome libraries were prepared with the TruSeq RNA Access Library Prep Kit after DNase treatment. TCR-region mapped reads per sample ranged from about 3.5 to 10.27 million with IR-seq versus only roughly 75 to 1273 with RNA-seq. Using the same bone marrow samples, the study ran both targeted immune repertoire sequencing and bulk whole-transcriptome sequencing and then compared the TCR repertoires from each method. As a main aim, a read-filtering strategy for immune repertoire data was addressed, with the specific question being whether clonotypes supported by a single read should be removed. On the study overall, not on this receptor specifically: The sorted CD138-negative fraction was a mixed bone marrow immune population, not purified T cells. Compared with RNA-seq, IR-seq captured clonotypes at much higher depth and more reliably, and a smaller IR-seq throughput was enough to identify most shared clonotypes. The correlation between IR-seq and RNA-seq shared clonotype proportions rose when single-read clonotypes were removed. Single-read clonotypes made up around 85% of clonotypes but only approximately 3.2% of total reads in IR-seq, compared with roughly 70% of clonotypes and under 45% of reads in RNA-seq.

TCR libraries were built from approximately 400 ng RNA with the Immunoverse kit, using molecular barcoded adaptors covering alpha/delta and beta/gamma chains. TCR library preparation used the same RNA that was used for transcriptome sequencing. An Illumina HiSeq 4000 with 2 x 150 cycles was used to sequence the TCR libraries. The published analysis was carried out like this. MiXCR aligned TCR reads to human V, D, J and C references and assembled the aligned reads into CDR3 clonotypes, with quality filtering and error correction included. The tcR package in R was used to analyze clonotype counts and gene usage diversity. Raw mapping reads were checked after the RNA-seq reads had been mapped by STAR aligner version 2.5.3a onto the human GRCh37 genome. To test how sequencing depth affects detected clonotypes, IR-seq fastq files were randomly downsampled with Seqtk 1.3. TCRdb trimmed public reads at Q25 via fastp, called clones via MiXCR and kept in-frame beta chains. CDR3 protein sequences are deduplicated, and each keeps its most common genes and DNA. The V and J calls were not made by the authors but by TCRdb's processing. Here the sample has over 80,000 distinct CDR3 sequences; roughly an eighth occur a single time. Jointly, the top ten make up under 15% of the sample.

Bone marrow was sampled from every patient at the time of active disease. Bone marrow mononuclear cells were isolated by Ficoll-Hypaque density gradient centrifugation. Myeloma plasma cells were removed and CD138-negative cells were collected by negative selection after labeling with CD138 magnetic microbeads on a MACS separator. Flow cytometry with CD138 antibodies on an Attune NxT was used to check how pure the isolated cells were. TRIzol reagent was used to extract total RNA, which was then quantified with a NanoDrop spectrophotometer. For each patient, paired RNA-seq and IR-seq were run on the CD138-negative bone marrow sample from that patient. The cysteine opens and the phenylalanine closes a CDR3 of 13 amino acids. Kept here is only the CDR3 DNA, which spans 39 bases and is read in frame from base 1. V loses 0 bases of germline sequence and J loses 11 bases, and the interval between the two ends is 11 bases. Based on the germline V gene (reference sequence), the CDR1 and CDR2 sequences are LGHDT and YNNKEL.

This clonotype was recorded many times. Its target antigen remains unknown. Nothing much larger sits one base from this clone, and base qualities are not available. The sequencing sample was made of a population of CD138-negative cells sorted from bone marrow. What this sample's cell subset or site label stands for: bone marrow mononuclear cells depleted of CD138+ plasma/myeloma cells by negative magnetic selection. The sequence is built from TRBV3-1 and TRBJ2-1; tentative D gene TRBD2, with 5 bases matching. The clonotype originates from a donor at least 40 years old with multiple myeloma. The DNA sequence follows: TGTGCCAGCAGCCAAGACAACGGGATCAAGCAGTTCTTC. Translated, this gives CASSQDNGIKQFF.